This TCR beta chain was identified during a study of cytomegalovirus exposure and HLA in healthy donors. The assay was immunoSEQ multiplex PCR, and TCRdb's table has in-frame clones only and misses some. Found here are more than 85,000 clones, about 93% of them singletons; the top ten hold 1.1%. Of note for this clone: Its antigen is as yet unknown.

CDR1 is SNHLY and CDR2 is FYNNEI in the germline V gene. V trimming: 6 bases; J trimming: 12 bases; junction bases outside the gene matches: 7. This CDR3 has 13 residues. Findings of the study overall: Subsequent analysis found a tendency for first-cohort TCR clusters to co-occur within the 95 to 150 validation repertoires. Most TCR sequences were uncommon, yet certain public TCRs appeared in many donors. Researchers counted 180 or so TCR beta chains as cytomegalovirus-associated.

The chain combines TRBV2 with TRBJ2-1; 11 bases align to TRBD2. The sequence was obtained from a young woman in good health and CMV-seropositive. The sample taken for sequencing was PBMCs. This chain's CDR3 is CASRGLAVLGQFF. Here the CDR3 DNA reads TGTGCCAGCAGGGGACTAGCGGTGTTAGGGCAGTTCTTC.